This T cell receptor beta chain was profiled in a study of blood T cell repertoires in COVID-19. Overall study: Collection of acute and convalescent COVID-19 samples took place in the United States, Italy and Spain. T cells, B-cell-depleted T cells, or PBMCs supplied cDNA or gDNA.

Trimming took off 4 bases at V and 0 bases at J, with 16 bases between the two ends. CDR3 size: 17 residues. Germline CDR1 KGHDR, CDR2 SFDVKD. Per the original methods: For nucleated cells, counts were estimated from reference gene primer amplification. Sequencing was performed with immunoSEQ multiplex PCR; in TCRdb, only in-frame clones are kept and a portion is missing. The D gene and trimming were derived from the DNA, and the V and J assignments and clone size from that table. The table records 100,000 to 150,000 clones, 55% to 75% of them present only once. What was sequenced was peripheral blood. The V and J genes are TRBV24-1 and TRBJ2-3; D uncertain. This TCR was sampled from a human donor with acute or convalescent COVID-19. The donor label of this sample is uncertain. CDR3 amino acids: CATSDHRGWVSTDTQYF. CDR3 in DNA: TGTGCCACCAGTGACCACCGCGGTTGGGTCAGCACAGATACGCAGTATTTT.